This TCR beta chain was found in a study of T cell changes during pregnancy in multiple sclerosis. The V and J ends lost 6 bases and 2 bases respectively, with 10 bases between them. CDR1 SNHLY and CDR2 FYNNEI come from the germline V gene. The CDR3 extends over 13 amino acids. Sequenced by immunoSEQ multiplex PCR; TCRdb stores in-frame clones only, minus some. The sample yields more than 50,000 clones, around 90% seen once. The material sequenced was peripheral blood, taken before pregnancy. This TCR came from a female donor with multiple sclerosis, enrolled in a pregnancy study. The chain carries TRBV2 and TRBJ1-1; the D gene is possibly TRBD1 (6 bases). CDR3 in DNA: TGTGCCAGCAGCGGACAGCAAAACACTGAAGCTTTCTTT. Protein sequence: CASSGQQNTEAFF.